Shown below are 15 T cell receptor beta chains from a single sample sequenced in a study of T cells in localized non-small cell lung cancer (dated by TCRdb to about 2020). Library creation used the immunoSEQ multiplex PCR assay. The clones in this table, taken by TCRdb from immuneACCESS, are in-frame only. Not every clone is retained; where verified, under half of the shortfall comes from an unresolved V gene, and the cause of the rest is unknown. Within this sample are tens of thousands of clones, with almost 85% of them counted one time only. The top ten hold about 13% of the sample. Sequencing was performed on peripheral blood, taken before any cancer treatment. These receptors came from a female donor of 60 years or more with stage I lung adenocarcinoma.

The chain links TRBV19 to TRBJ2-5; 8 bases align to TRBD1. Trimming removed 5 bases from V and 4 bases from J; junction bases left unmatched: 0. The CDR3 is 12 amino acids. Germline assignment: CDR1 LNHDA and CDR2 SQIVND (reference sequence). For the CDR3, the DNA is TGTGCCAGTAGTGACAGGGGAGAGACCCAGTACTTC. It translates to CASSDRGETQYF.

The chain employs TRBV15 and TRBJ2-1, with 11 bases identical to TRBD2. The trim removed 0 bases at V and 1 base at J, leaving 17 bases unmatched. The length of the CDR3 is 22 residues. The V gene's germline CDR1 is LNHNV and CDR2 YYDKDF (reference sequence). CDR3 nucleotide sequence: TGTGCCACCAGCAGAGATCTGGGACAAAGGACTAGCGGGTATCCTTCCTACAATGAGCAGTTCTTC. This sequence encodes CATSRDLGQRTSGYPSYNEQFF.

The CDR3 DNA sequence: TGTGCCTGGGCGGGGGGCCAGACGATGCACGAGCAGTACTTC. Its translation is CAWAGGQTMHEQYF. The rearrangement joins TRBV30 to TRBJ2-7; 8 nucleotides line up with TRBD2. The CDR3 runs 14 residues. The V and J ends lost 5 bases and 5 bases, in that order; junction bases with no gene match: 11. CDR1 is GTSNPN, CDR2 SVGIG, per germline (reference sequence).

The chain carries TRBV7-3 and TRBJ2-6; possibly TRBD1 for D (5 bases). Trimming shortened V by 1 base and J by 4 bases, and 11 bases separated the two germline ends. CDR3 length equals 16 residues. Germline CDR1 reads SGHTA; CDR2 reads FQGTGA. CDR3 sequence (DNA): TGTGCCAGCAGCTTAAGAAGGGGTGCCGGGGCCAACGTCCTGACTTTC. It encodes CASSLRRGAGANVLTF.

CDR3 sequence reads: CASTRGSQKGAETQYF. CDR3 sequence (DNA): TGCGCCAGCACCCGGGGGTCTCAGAAGGGCGCAGAGACCCAGTACTTC. The chain couples TRBV5-1 to TRBJ2-5; D is possibly TRBD2 (6 bases). V lost 6 bases and J 4 bases, leaving 22 bases between the germline ends. Germline lookup yields CDR1 SGHRS and CDR2 YFSETQ. This CDR3 comprises 16 residues.

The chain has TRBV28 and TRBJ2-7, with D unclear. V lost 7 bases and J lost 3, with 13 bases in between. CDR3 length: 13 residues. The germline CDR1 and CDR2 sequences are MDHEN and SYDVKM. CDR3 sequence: CASTTPSLYEQYF. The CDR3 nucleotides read TGTGCCAGCACCACCCCATCTCTCTACGAGCAGTACTTC.

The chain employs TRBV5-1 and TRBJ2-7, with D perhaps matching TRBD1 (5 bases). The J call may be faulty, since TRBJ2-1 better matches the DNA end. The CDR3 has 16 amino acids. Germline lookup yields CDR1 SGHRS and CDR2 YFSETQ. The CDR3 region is CASSLEGFGSYNEQFF. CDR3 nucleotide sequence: TGCGCCAGCAGCTTGGAGGGGTTCGGCTCCTACAATGAGCAGTTCTTC.

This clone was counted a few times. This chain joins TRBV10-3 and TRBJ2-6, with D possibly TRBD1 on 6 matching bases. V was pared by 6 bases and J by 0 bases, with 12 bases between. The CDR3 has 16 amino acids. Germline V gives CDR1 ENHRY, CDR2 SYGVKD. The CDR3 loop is CAISRDIGSGANVLTF. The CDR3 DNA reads TGTGCCATCAGCCGGGACATAGGCTCTGGGGCCAACGTCCTGACTTTC.

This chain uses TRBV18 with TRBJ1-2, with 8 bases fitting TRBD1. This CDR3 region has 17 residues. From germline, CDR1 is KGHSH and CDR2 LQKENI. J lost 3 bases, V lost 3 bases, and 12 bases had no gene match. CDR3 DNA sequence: TGTGCCAGCTCACCTCAACCACCGGGACAGGTGGACTATGGCTACACCTTC. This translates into CASSPQPPGQVDYGYTF.

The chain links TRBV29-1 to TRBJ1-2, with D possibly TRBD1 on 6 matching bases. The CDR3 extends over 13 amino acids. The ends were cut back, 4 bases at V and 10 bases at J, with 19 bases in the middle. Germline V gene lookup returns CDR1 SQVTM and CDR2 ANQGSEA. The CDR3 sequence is CSVATRGFSDYTF. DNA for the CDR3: TGCAGCGTTGCGACGAGGGGGTTCTCTGACTACACCTTC.

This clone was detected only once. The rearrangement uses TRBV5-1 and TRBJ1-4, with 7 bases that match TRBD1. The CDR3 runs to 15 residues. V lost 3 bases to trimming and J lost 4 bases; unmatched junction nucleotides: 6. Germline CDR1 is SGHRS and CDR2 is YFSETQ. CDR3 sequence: CASSSTGANNEKLFF. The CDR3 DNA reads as TGCGCCAGCAGCTCAACAGGGGCTAATAATGAAAAACTGTTTTTT.

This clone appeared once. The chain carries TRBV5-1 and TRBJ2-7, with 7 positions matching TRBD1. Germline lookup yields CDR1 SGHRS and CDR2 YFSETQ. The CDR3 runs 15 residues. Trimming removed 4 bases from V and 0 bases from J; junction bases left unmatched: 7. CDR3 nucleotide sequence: TGCGCCAGCAGCCTACGACAGGGACGCTCCTACGAGCAGTACTTC. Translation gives CASSLRQGRSYEQYF.

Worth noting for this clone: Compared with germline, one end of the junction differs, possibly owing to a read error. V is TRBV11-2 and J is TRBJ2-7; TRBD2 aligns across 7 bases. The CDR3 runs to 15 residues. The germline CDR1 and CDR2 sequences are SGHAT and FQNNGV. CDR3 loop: CASNLDGLVGREQYF. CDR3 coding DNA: TGTGCCAGCAACTTAGATGGACTAGTGGGACGCGAGCAGTACTTC.

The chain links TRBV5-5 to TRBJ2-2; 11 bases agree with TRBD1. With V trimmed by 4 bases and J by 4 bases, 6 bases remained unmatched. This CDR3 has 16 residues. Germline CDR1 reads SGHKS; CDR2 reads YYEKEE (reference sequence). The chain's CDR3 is CASSPPGTGGTGELFF. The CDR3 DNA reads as TGTGCCAGCAGCCCACCAGGGACAGGGGGCACCGGGGAGCTGTTTTTT.

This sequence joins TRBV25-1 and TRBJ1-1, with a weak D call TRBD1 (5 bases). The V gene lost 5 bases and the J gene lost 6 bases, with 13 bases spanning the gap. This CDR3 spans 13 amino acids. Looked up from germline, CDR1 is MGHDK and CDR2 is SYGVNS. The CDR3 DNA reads TGTGCCAGCAGTTCTACAGGCGAAGCTGAAGCTTTCTTT. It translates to CASSSTGEAEAFF.